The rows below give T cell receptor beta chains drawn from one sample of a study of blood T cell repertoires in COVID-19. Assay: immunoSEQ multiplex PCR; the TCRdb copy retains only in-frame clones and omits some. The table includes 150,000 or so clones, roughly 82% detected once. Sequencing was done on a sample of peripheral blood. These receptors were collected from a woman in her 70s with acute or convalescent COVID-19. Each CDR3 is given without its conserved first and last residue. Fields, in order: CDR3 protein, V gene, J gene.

AWSTGSGANVLT	TRBV30	TRBJ2-6
ASSLASSGIKNIQY	TRBV7-2	TRBJ2-4
SALGQGAGTEAF	TRBV29-1	TRBJ1-1
ASSESRGLDTQY	TRBV6-1	TRBJ2-3
ASSQERGAQETQY	TRBV5-5	TRBJ2-5
SARPERGAF	TRBV20-1	TRBJ1-1
ASSRTMTGQETQY	TRBV18	TRBJ2-5
ASSPPVAGDTQY	TRBV7-2	TRBJ2-3
ASSQEGGRLDQETQY	TRBV4-1	TRBJ2-5
ASSSWTDSYNEQF	TRBV19	TRBJ2-1
ASVYSGLDTEAF	TRBV6-5	TRBJ1-1
ASRGGEVLGNEQF	TRBV10-1	TRBJ2-1
ASSLGGDNRHGYT	TRBV28	TRBJ1-2
ASTDRGGAEGYT	TRBV28	TRBJ1-2
ASSSESRYGYT	TRBV5-1	TRBJ1-2
ASTRGTTWFGANVLT	TRBV28	TRBJ2-6
ASSFHQGAGYT	TRBV7-9	TRBJ1-2
ASSVTQGTSTDTQY	TRBV19	TRBJ2-3